The source of this T cell receptor beta chain is a study of T-cell reconstitution after alpha-beta-depleted transplantation in children. The table lists this clonotype with a few counts. The CDR3 runs to 14 residues. CDR1 and CDR2 from the germline V gene are DFQATT and SNEGSKA (reference sequence). V was clipped by 6 bases and J by 0 bases; unmatched bases: 6. Unique molecular identifiers were incorporated when the TCRbeta library was constructed. TCRdb passed the PCR reads through MiXCR, listing each CDR3 protein once. The sample has 450,000 to 700,000 distinct CDR3 sequences, 27% seen once. The receptor was isolated from a boy less than two years old with Wiskott-Aldrich syndrome, due to receive a stem cell transplant. The source material was PBMCs, sampled before TCRalphabeta/CD19-depleted stem cell transplant. This sequence joins TRBV20-1 and TRBJ1-1, with TRBD1 matching 8 bases. The CDR3 region has the DNA TGCAGTGCCACCCAGGGGGCATTGAACACTGAAGCTTTCTTT. Translation: CSATQGALNTEAFF.